This T cell receptor (beta chain) was sequenced in a study of OX40 agonist ivuxolimab in advanced cancers. Turning to the study itself: With ivuxolimab, an agonistic anti-OX40 (CD134) antibody, patients were treated.

Measured with immunoSEQ multiplex PCR; TCRdb has only the in-frame clones, and not every one. In the table there are about 98,000 clones, just under 95% of which are singletons. Here the sequenced sample was CD4+ or CD8+ T cells sorted from blood, taken in a trial of the OX40 agonist ivuxolimab. The sequence came from an adult with an advanced solid tumor such as melanoma, head and neck, liver or kidney cancer.

The CDR3 reads CASSLGNNQPQHF. The CDR3 DNA sequence: TGTGCCAGCAGCTTAGGAAATAATCAGCCCCAGCATTTT. The rearrangement uses TRBV7-6 and TRBJ1-5; D unresolved. V dropped 1 base and J dropped 4 bases, with 5 bases sitting between them. This CDR3 is 13 amino acids long. Germline loops: CDR1 SGHVS, CDR2 FNYEAQ.